What follows are 16 T cell receptor beta chains derived from one specimen sequenced in a study of identical twins (dated by TCRdb to the mid-2010s). Library method: 5' RACE. Sequencing used an Illumina HiSeq 2000. TCRdb passed the public sequencing reads through fastp at Q25 and MiXCR, retaining productive beta sequences. For every CDR3 protein sequence, its rows merge into one entry that carries the most common genes and DNA. A total of approximately 690,000 distinct CDR3 sequences appear in this sample, around 6.1% of them only once. The ten largest make up 1.5% to 2% of the sample. The sequencing input was naive T cells sorted from blood. What this sample's cell subset or site label stands for: cells isolated with a human naive T-cell isolation kit. These TCRs come from a young man in good health.

This clonotype has ten or more counts. The chain couples TRBV6-5 to TRBJ1-2; the D gene is possibly TRBD1 (6 bases). Trimming stripped 2 bases from V and 9 bases from J, with 19 bases between. Germline loops: CDR1 MNHEY, CDR2 SVGAGI. This CDR3 has 15 amino acids. CDR3 region: CASSYTGTLPESYTF. The CDR3 DNA is TGTGCCAGCAGTTACACCGGGACACTTCCTGAGAGCTACACCTTC.

This clonotype occurred a few times. The chain uses TRBV12-3 or TRBV12-4 and TRBJ1-1, with no clear D. The CDR3 totals 15 residues. Trimming removed 0 bases at V and 0 bases at J, with 8 bases between. CDR3 DNA: TGTGCCAGCAGTTTAGCGGGGAGCCTGAACACTGAAGCTTTCTTT. Translation gives CASSLAGSLNTEAFF.

This clonotype was observed a handful of times. The CDR3 loop is CASSRSGSPYNEQFF. As DNA, the CDR3 is TGTGCCAGCAGCCGGAGCGGGAGCCCCTACAATGAGCAGTTCTTC. The rearrangement links TRBV12-3 or TRBV12-4 to TRBJ2-1, with 8 bases identical to TRBD2. V lost 6 bases to trimming and J lost 2 bases; unmatched junction nucleotides: 6. The CDR3 totals 15 residues.

At least ten counts were recorded for this clonotype. The gene calls are TRBV20-1 and TRBJ2-1; 7 nucleotides agree with TRBD2. This CDR3 comprises 15 residues. J lost 4 bases, V lost 2 bases, and 8 bases had no gene match. Germline CDR1 and CDR2: DFQATT and SNEGSKA (reference sequence). CDR3 sequence: CSARSPGGSYNEQFF. In DNA, the CDR3 is TGCAGTGCTAGATCACCCGGCGGGAGTTACAATGAGCAGTTCTTC.

This clonotype was seen many times. This chain links TRBV7-9 with TRBJ1-2; no clear D. V shed 4 bases and J shed 3 bases, with 12 bases lying between them. Germline CDR1 is SEHNR and CDR2 is FQNEAQ (reference sequence). The CDR3 runs 14 residues. The CDR3 bases are TGTGCCAGCAGCTCGGAGAGGCTCCACTATGGCTACACCTTC. Translating gives CASSSERLHYGYTF.

The genes are TRBV27 and TRBJ2-1; 8 positions agree with TRBD2. Germline V lookup: CDR1 MNHEY, CDR2 SMNVEV (reference sequence). The CDR3 is 18 amino acids. Losses at the gene ends were 7 bases for V and 5 bases for J; bases not matched to a gene: 19. In nucleotides, the CDR3 is TGTGCCAGCACCATACTGGGGTTAACGGGAGGGCGGGACAATGAGCAGTTCTTC. Protein product: CASTILGLTGGRDNEQFF.

V gene TRBV25-1 combines with J gene TRBJ2-7, with 7 bases fitting TRBD1. The germline V gene has CDR1 MGHDK and CDR2 SYGVNS. Trimming cost V 5 bases and J 3 bases; bases outside gene matches: 19. The CDR3 loop spans 18 amino acids. For the CDR3, the DNA is TGTGCCAGCAGTCTTGAATGGGGGACGGGACAGCTCCTCTACGAGCAGTACGTC. Protein: CASSLEWGTGQLLYEQYV.

The chain joins TRBV5-1 to TRBJ2-7; D is unclear. Trimming removed 3 bases at V and 0 bases at J, with 7 bases between. CDR1 and CDR2 from the germline V gene are SGHRS and YFSETQ. The CDR3 length is 13 residues. The CDR3 bases are TGCGCCAGCAGCTCCCAAGCCTCCTACGAGCAGTACTTC. It is translated as CASSSQASYEQYF.

This clonotype was detected a few times. V usage is TRBV6-1 and J usage is TRBJ2-7; D possibly uses TRBD1 or TRBD2 (5 bases each). Per germline, CDR1 MNHNS and CDR2 SASEGT. The V and J ends lost 4 bases and 0 bases respectively, with 10 bases between them. CDR3 length equals 14 residues. CDR3 loop: CASSVGTVSYEQYV. The CDR3 DNA follows: TGTGCCAGCAGTGTTGGGACGGTCTCCTACGAGCAGTACGTC.

The gene calls are TRBV5-1 and TRBJ2-5; D is possibly TRBD2 (5 bases). Germline assignment: CDR1 SGHRS and CDR2 YFSETQ. Trimming removed 4 bases at V and 0 bases at J, with 10 bases between. This CDR3 spans 14 amino acids. CDR3 sequence: CASSRRGNQETQYF. The CDR3 DNA is TGCGCCAGCAGCCGCCGAGGGAACCAAGAGACCCAGTACTTC. The complete variable domain, with remaining parts taken from reference TRBV5-1 and TRBJ2-5, reads KAGVTQTPRYLIKTRGQQVTLSCSPISGHRSVSWYQQTPGQGLQFLFEYFSETQRNKGNFPGRFSGRQFSNSRSEMNVSTLELGDSALYLCASSRRGNQETQYFGPGTRLLVL.

Many counts were recorded for this clonotype. The genes are TRBV29-1 and TRBJ2-7, with 8 nucleotides matching TRBD2. The trim removed 7 bases at V and 7 bases at J, leaving 6 bases unmatched. The CDR3 length is 11 residues. CDR1 and CDR2 from the germline V gene are SQVTM and ANQGSEA. The CDR3 DNA follows: TGCAGCGCCGGACTAGCCCCGGAGCAGTACTTC. Its protein product is CSAGLAPEQYF.

This clonotype came up many times. The chain uses TRBV6-5 and TRBJ2-2; D not certain. Looked up from germline, CDR1 is MNHEY and CDR2 is SVGAGI. The ends were cut back, 1 base at V and 4 bases at J, with 4 bases in the middle. The CDR3 runs 13 residues. The CDR3 reads CASSYYGTGELFF. The CDR3 DNA follows: TGTGCCAGCAGTTACTACGGCACCGGGGAGCTGTTTTTT.

The genes are TRBV4-3 and TRBJ2-3; a possible D gene is TRBD1 (5 bases). V gave up 3 bases and J gave up 3 bases, with 10 bases separating them. Germline V gene sequence: CDR1 LGHNA, CDR2 YSLEER. This CDR3 spans 14 amino acids. The CDR3 DNA reads TGCGCCAGCAGCCAGGTGGGGCGGACAGATACGCAGTATTTT. It translates to CASSQVGRTDTQYF.

The rearrangement links TRBV5-1 to TRBJ2-2; D remains unclear. Looked up from germline, CDR1 is SGHRS and CDR2 is YFSETQ. The CDR3 spans 14 residues. Trimming took 0 bases from V and 6 from J, leaving 9 bases between them. The CDR3 bases are TGCGCCAGCAGCTTGGTATTAGGCGCCGGGGAGCTGTTTTTT. This sequence encodes CASSLVLGAGELFF.

This clonotype has a count of ten or more. The chain links TRBV29-1 to TRBJ2-1; tentative D call: TRBD1 (6 bases). Germline values: CDR1 SQVTM, CDR2 ANQGSEA. The CDR3 runs to 12 residues. V lost 3 bases and J 7 bases, leaving 10 bases between the germline ends. CDR3 DNA: TGCAGCGTTGACAGGGGAGTAAATGAGCAGTTCTTC. It is translated as CSVDRGVNEQFF.

This clonotype was detected ten times or more. The rearrangement uses TRBV5-1 and TRBJ2-7; D is possibly TRBD1 or TRBD2 (5 bases each). CDR3 length: 14 amino acids. The V and J ends lost 3 bases and 6 bases respectively, with 16 bases between them. Germline values: CDR1 SGHRS, CDR2 YFSETQ. The CDR3 DNA follows: TGCGCCAGCAGCTCGGGACCGGGCCCTTCCGAGCAGTACTTC. This sequence encodes CASSSGPGPSEQYF.